These 18 T cell receptor beta chains came from one sample sequenced in a study of T-cell reconstitution after alpha-beta-depleted transplantation in children. It was with unique molecular identifiers that the TCRbeta library was prepared. Each CDR3 protein is one row after TCRdb ran MiXCR on the PCR reads. The table has almost 600,000 distinct CDR3 sequences, 25% to 30% seen once. Material: PBMCs, obtained before TCRalphabeta/CD19-depleted stem cell transplant. All receptors come from a boy in the first two years of life with Wiskott-Aldrich syndrome, due to receive a stem cell transplant.

The J gene is TRBJ2-7, the V gene TRBV5-1; tentatively, D is TRBD1 (5 bases). Germline CDR1 is SGHRS and CDR2 is YFSETQ. The CDR3 has 14 amino acids. V was clipped by 0 bases and J by 3 bases, with 10 bases between them. The CDR3 DNA is TGCGCCAGCAGCTTGGTGGTGGGGCTCTACGAGCAGTACTTC. Protein sequence: CASSLVVGLYEQYF. The whole variable domain, filled in from reference TRBV5-1 and TRBJ2-7, reads KAGVTQTPRYLIKTRGQQVTLSCSPISGHRSVSWYQQTPGQGLQFLFEYFSETQRNKGNFPGRFSGRQFSNSRSEMNVSTLELGDSALYLCASSLVVGLYEQYFGPGTRLTVT.

This sequence joins TRBV7-6 and TRBJ2-7, with TRBD1 identical over 7 bases. The CDR3 length is 15 residues. CDR1 is SGHVS and CDR2 is FNYEAQ in the germline V gene. The V and J ends lost 5 bases and 4 bases, in that order; junction bases with no gene match: 11. Here the CDR3 reads CASSTRQGPTYEQYF. The CDR3, as DNA: TGTGCCAGCAGCACGCGACAGGGCCCGACTTACGAGCAGTACTTC.

The rearrangement links TRBV12-3 or TRBV12-4 to TRBJ2-1; D is possibly TRBD2 (5 bases). The CDR3 length is 17 residues. Trimming stripped 0 bases from V and 8 bases from J, with 20 bases between. The CDR3 region has the DNA TGTGCCAGCAGTTTAGCGACTATTAGGACCGATAAGGATGAGCAGTTCTTC. This sequence encodes CASSLATIRTDKDEQFF.

In regard to this clonotype: Germline and junction disagree at one end, which may indicate a read error. This sequence joins TRBV25-1 and TRBJ2-1; no clear D. Germline V gene sequence: CDR1 MGHDK, CDR2 SYGVNS. The CDR3 is 14 residues long. The DNA for the CDR3 is TGTGCCAGCAGTGAATTTGTGTCCCACAGACAACCGATCTTC. The encoded protein is CASSEFVSHRQPIF.

This chain uses TRBV28 with TRBJ2-7; 11 bases agree with TRBD2. Germline trimming cut 6 bases from V and 6 bases from J; bases unmatched to any gene: 10. Germline lookup yields CDR1 MDHEN and CDR2 SYDVKM. CDR3 length: 15 residues. The CDR3 sequence: CASRTIAGGPIEQYF. CDR3 DNA sequence: TGTGCCAGCAGGACCATAGCGGGAGGGCCGATCGAGCAGTACTTC.

The chain recombines TRBV27 with TRBJ1-1; D unclear. The CDR3 runs 13 residues. The germline CDR1 and CDR2 sequences are MNHEY and SMNVEV (reference sequence). The V end was cut by 6 bases, the J end by 4 bases, with 12 bases between. CDR3 residues: CASSTSRGTEAFF. CDR3 nucleotides: TGTGCCAGCAGCACCTCACGGGGCACTGAAGCTTTCTTT.

This clonotype was detected a few times. The chain carries TRBV6-1 and TRBJ2-2, with 8 bases matching TRBD1. The germline gives CDR1 MNHNS, CDR2 SASEGT. This CDR3 has 15 residues. Trimming took 6 bases from V and 3 from J; bases not matched to a gene: 6. CDR3 DNA sequence: TGTGCCAGCAGGAACCAGGGGGCTTACACCGGGGAGCTGTTTTTT. This codes for CASRNQGAYTGELFF.

The chain uses TRBV7-8 and TRBJ2-1; D is undetermined. Germline V gives CDR1 SGHVS, CDR2 FQNEAQ. The CDR3 contains 14 residues. Trimming removed 1 base from V and 7 bases from J, with 11 bases in between. CDR3 loop: CASSLDAPSNEQFF. CDR3 DNA sequence: TGTGCCAGCAGCTTAGATGCTCCCTCTAATGAGCAGTTCTTC.

The J gene is TRBJ2-5, the V gene TRBV5-1; D is perhaps TRBD1 or TRBD2 (6 bases each). Germline loops: CDR1 SGHRS, CDR2 YFSETQ. The CDR3 loop spans 14 amino acids. V lost 4 bases and J 4 bases, leaving 14 bases between the germline ends. The CDR3 loop reads CASSASGARETQYF. The CDR3 DNA reads TGCGCCAGCAGCGCCTCGGGGGCGCGAGAGACCCAGTACTTC. Full variable domain (outside the CDR3, taken from reference TRBV5-1 and TRBJ2-5): KAGVTQTPRYLIKTRGQQVTLSCSPISGHRSVSWYQQTPGQGLQFLFEYFSETQRNKGNFPGRFSGRQFSNSRSEMNVSTLELGDSALYLCASSASGARETQYFGPGTRLLVL.

This chain uses TRBV9 with TRBJ2-2, with D maybe TRBD2 (5 bases). This CDR3 contains 16 residues. Germline lookup yields CDR1 SGDLS and CDR2 YYNGEE. V lost 0 bases, J lost 0 bases, and 9 bases lay in between. The DNA for the CDR3 is TGTGCCAGCAGCGTAGCCGGAGGTGCGAACACCGGGGAGCTGTTTTTT. It translates to CASSVAGGANTGELFF. Using reference TRBV9 and TRBJ2-2 for the parts outside the CDR3, the full variable domain is DSGVTQTPKHLITATGQRVTLRCSPRSGDLSVYWYQQSLDQGLQFLIQYYNGEERAKGNILERFSAQQFPDLHSELNLSSLELGDSALYFCASSVAGGANTGELFFGEGSRLTVL.

A few counts support this clonotype. V usage is TRBV7-2 and J usage is TRBJ2-1, with 14 bases fitting TRBD2. Germline-derived CDR1 and CDR2 are SGHTA and FQGNSA. J was trimmed by 9 bases and V by 3 bases; bases with no gene match: 1. The CDR3 runs 14 residues. CDR3 coding DNA: TGTGCCAGCAGCTTCGGGACTAGCGGGGGTGAGCAGTTCTTC. Translated: CASSFGTSGGEQFF.

The chain combines TRBV20-1 with TRBJ2-7; D might be TRBD1 (6 bases). This CDR3 spans 15 amino acids. V was trimmed by 5 bases and J by 0 bases, leaving 17 bases between them. The germline gives CDR1 DFQATT, CDR2 SNEGSKA (reference sequence). For the CDR3, the DNA is TGCAGTGCTCTCCCTGACAGGCCCCACTCCTACGAGCAGTACTTC. It codes for CSALPDRPHSYEQYF.

V is TRBV5-1 and J is TRBJ2-1, with 14 bases identical to TRBD2. The CDR3 extends over 16 amino acids. Germline assignment: CDR1 SGHRS and CDR2 YFSETQ. The junction had 8 bases not matched to a gene; V was cut back by 4 bases and J by 8 bases. In DNA, the CDR3 is TGCGCCAGCAGCCTCGGGACTAGCGGGAGAAGTTATGAGCAGTTCTTC. Its protein is CASSLGTSGRSYEQFF.

The chain employs TRBV20-1 and TRBJ1-1, with D tentatively TRBD1 (5 bases). The CDR3 covers 14 residues. The germline V gene encodes CDR1 DFQATT and CDR2 SNEGSKA (reference sequence). The germline V and J ends were trimmed by 0 bases and 3 bases, with 11 bases remaining between them. CDR3 sequence: CSARDQGSHTEAFF. The CDR3 DNA sequence: TGCAGTGCTAGAGATCAGGGTTCCCACACTGAAGCTTTCTTT.

This clonotype came up a few times. The junction departs from the called germline gene at one end, perhaps through a read error. The chain is built from TRBV7-9 and TRBJ2-5, with TRBD2 identical over 15 bases. Germline loops: CDR1 SEHNR, CDR2 FQNEAQ (reference sequence). The CDR3 spans 14 residues. CDR3 region: CASSSGLAGGPGDF. DNA of the CDR3: TGTGCCAGCAGCTCGGGACTAGCGGGAGGACCCGGGGACTTC.

A few counts support this clonotype. V is TRBV12-3 or TRBV12-4 and J is TRBJ2-1; 8 bases are a match to TRBD2. This CDR3 region has 16 residues. With V trimmed by 5 bases and J by 7 bases, 13 bases remained unmatched. CDR3 sequence reads: CASSRGGTILGNEQFF. The DNA for the CDR3 is TGTGCCAGCAGTCGGGGGGGGACTATCCTCGGGAATGAGCAGTTCTTC.

This clonotype was detected only a few times. The chain carries TRBV12-3 or TRBV12-4 and TRBJ2-6, with D perhaps TRBD1 (5 bases). CDR3 length: 16 residues. V lost 6 bases, J lost 2 bases, and 14 bases lay in between. The CDR3 protein is CASRQGSRPGANVLTF. DNA for the CDR3: TGTGCCAGCAGGCAGGGTAGTAGGCCTGGGGCCAACGTCCTGACTTTC.

The rearrangement uses TRBV20-1 and TRBJ1-5, with D unresolved. The CDR3 is 17 residues long. Trimming removed 2 bases at V and 5 bases at J, with 22 bases between. CDR1 is DFQATT, CDR2 SNEGSKA, per germline (reference sequence). The CDR3 reads CSARFGQRLRTDQPQHF. CDR3 coding DNA: TGCAGTGCTAGATTTGGCCAAAGGTTACGCACCGATCAGCCCCAGCATTTT.